Sequencing of this TCR beta chain was carried out in a study of glioma-infiltrating T cells after dendritic cell vaccination. For the study at large: Glioblastoma patients came from Phase I and II dendritic cell vaccination trials.

General observations from the study: Patients with more pretreatment TILs had longer time to progression and survival.

Comments on this clone: What it binds is unknown.

The CDR3 has 13 amino acids. V was clipped by 10 bases and J by 7 bases; unmatched bases: 10. Germline CDR1 and CDR2: WSHSY and SAAADI. The protocol was immunoSEQ multiplex PCR, while the TCRdb copy is restricted to in-frame clones and leaves out a portion. The sample includes about 90,000 clones, approximately 81% of them seen just once. The source was blood, collected before dendritic cell vaccination. V and J are TRBV10-2 and TRBJ1-1, with 9 bases that match TRBD1. The receptor was isolated from a human donor with glioblastoma. CDR3 sequence: CATRHRGQNEAFF. The CDR3 region has the DNA TGCGCCACTCGCCACAGGGGGCAGAATGAAGCTTTCTTT.